This T cell receptor (beta chain) was documented in a study of T-cell memory formation after mild COVID-19. Per the germline V gene, CDR1 is KGHSH and CDR2 is LQKENI. The CDR3 covers 15 residues. V dropped 2 bases and J dropped 8 bases, with 13 bases sitting between them. In TCRdb, the 5' RACE reads were re-called with MiXCR into one record per CDR3 protein. The sample yields 500,000 to 650,000 distinct CDR3 sequences, 20% to 25% seen once. This clonotype was observed a handful of times. Sequencing was performed on PBMCs or a T cell subset sorted from them (not recorded which). This TCR was recovered from an adult woman who had mild COVID-19 (a few samples of this study predate the infection). Cell type and time point are not known. This chain joins TRBV18 and TRBJ1-6; tentatively, D is TRBD1 (6 bases). In DNA, the CDR3 is TGTGCCAGCTCACCAAACAGGGTCGGTGATTCACCCCTCCACTTT. This gives the protein CASSPNRVGDSPLHF.